This entry concerns a single T cell receptor (beta chain). The source of the sample is a study of CD8 T cells in Susac syndrome. With random hexamers, 0.5 to 1 ug RNA was reverse transcribed. Using its own MiXCR run on the immunoSEQ multiplex PCR reads, TCRdb lists one record per CDR3 protein. The repertoire has some 130,000 distinct CDR3 sequences, about 94% of them found once; the top ten carry 0.1% to 0.15%. CDR3 length: 14 amino acids. Per germline, CDR1 MGHRA and CDR2 YSYEKL. The V end lost 1 base, the J end lost 2 bases, and 8 bases lay between the germline ends. The sequenced sample was CD4+ T cells from PBMCs. The chain employs TRBV4-1 and TRBJ1-2, with D uncertain. The source is a human donor with multiple sclerosis. CDR3 nucleotide sequence: TGCGCCAGCAGCCAAGGTCACCTAAACTATGGCTACACCTTC. Its translation: CASSQGHLNYGYTF.